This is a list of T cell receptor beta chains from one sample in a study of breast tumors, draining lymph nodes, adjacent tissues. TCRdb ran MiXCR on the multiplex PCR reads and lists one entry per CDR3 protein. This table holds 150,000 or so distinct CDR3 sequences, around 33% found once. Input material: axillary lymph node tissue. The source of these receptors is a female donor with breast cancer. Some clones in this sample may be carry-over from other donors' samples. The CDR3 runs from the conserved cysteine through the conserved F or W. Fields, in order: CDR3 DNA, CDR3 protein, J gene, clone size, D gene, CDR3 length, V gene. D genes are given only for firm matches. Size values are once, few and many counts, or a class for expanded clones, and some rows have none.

TGTGCCACCAGCAGAGTTGGGGGGCTCGGAAACACCATATATTTT,CATSRVGGLGNTIYF,TRBJ1-3,many,-,15,TRBV15
TGTGCCAGCAGCCCCGGAGGGCCTTTCTATTTT,CASSPGGPFYF,TRBJ1-3,many,-,11,TRBV11-2
TGTGCCTGGGGGGACAGGGGCCACGAGCAGTACTTC,CAWGDRGHEQYF,TRBJ2-7,many,TRBD1,12,TRBV30
TGTGCCAGCTCACCGAGCGGGGATTCACCCCTCCACTTT,CASSPSGDSPLHF,TRBJ1-6,many,-,13,TRBV18
TGTGCCAGCAGTCACCGGCAGGGGATCCCAAATTCACCCCTCCACTTT,CASSHRQGIPNSPLHF,TRBJ1-6,many,-,16,TRBV6-5
TGTGCCTGGAGTGGATCGGCGTTCAGGGCCACAGATACGCAGTATTTT,CAWSGSAFRATDTQYF,TRBJ2-3,many,-,16,TRBV30
TGTGCCAGCAGCCAAGAAGGACCAGGGGGTAGGAACGAGCAGTACTTC,CASSQEGPGGRNEQYF,TRBJ2-7,-,TRBD1,16,TRBV4-2
TGTGCCTGGAGTGTAGCGAGCTCCTACAATGAGCAGTTCTTC,CAWSVASSYNEQFF,TRBJ2-1,many,-,14,TRBV30
TGCGCCAGCAACTTGAGTTCGGGACAGGGATTCCACTTGTCCCGCTACACCTTC,CASNLSSGQGFHLSRYTF,TRBJ1-2,-,TRBD1,18,TRBV5-1
TGTGCCAGCAGCCCGGGACAGGGTAGTGTTCAGCCCCAGCATTTT,CASSPGQGSVQPQHF,TRBJ1-5,-,TRBD1,15,TRBV7-6
TGTGCCAGCAGCTTAGGGACACTCAGGACCGAGCAGTACTTC,CASSLGTLRTEQYF,TRBJ2-7,-,-,14,TRBV13
TGCAGTGCAAATCTTAGGGGGGCCAACGTCCTGACTTTC,CSANLRGANVLTF,TRBJ2-6,-,-,13,TRBV20-1
TGTGCCAGCAGCGCTTTGGGATTAGAGGGGTACAGCAATCAGCCCCAGCATTTT,CASSALGLEGYSNQPQHF,TRBJ1-5,many,-,18,TRBV7-8
TGTGCCAGCAGCTTAGCGCTAAGCAGGAATGCCGAGCAGTACTTC,CASSLALSRNAEQYF,TRBJ2-7,-,-,15,TRBV7-8
TGTGCCAGCAAGGGGGGGACAGGATACAATGAGCAGTTCTTC,CASKGGTGYNEQFF,TRBJ2-1,many,-,14,TRBV2
TGTGCCAGCAGAAGGAGGAGCGGAGTCTACAATGAGCAGTACTTC,CASRRRSGVYNEQYF,TRBJ2-7,once,-,15,TRBV2
TGTGCCAGCAGCGTAGAGGCAGCGGGGGGCAGGGATGAGCAGTTCTTC,CASSVEAAGGRDEQFF,TRBJ2-1,many,TRBD2,16,TRBV9
TGCGCCAGCCAGAGAAACAGTCGGGAGACCCAGTACTTC,CASQRNSRETQYF,TRBJ2-5,many,-,13,TRBV5-1
TGTGCCAGCAGCTTAGATCCGGCGGGGAGTATTGAGCAGTTCTTC,CASSLDPAGSIEQFF,TRBJ2-1,many,-,15,TRBV7-2
TGCGCCAGCAGCCCCGGGTCCTCCACCGGGGAGCTGTTTTTT,CASSPGSSTGELFF,TRBJ2-2,many,-,14,TRBV5-1
TGTGCCAGCAGCCGGGGCTCTACTGAGCAGTTCTTC,CASSRGSTEQFF,TRBJ2-1,-,-,12,TRBV5-6
TGTGCCAGCAGCCAAGAACAGGGAACTCCCCGAGCGAACACCATATATTTT,CASSQEQGTPRANTIYF,TRBJ1-3,few,-,17,TRBV3-2
TGTGCCAGCAGCTTGAAACAGGGTGATAATTCACCCCTCCACTTT,CASSLKQGDNSPLHF,TRBJ1-6,-,-,15,TRBV5-5
TGCGCCAGCAACCCGGGAGTCGGCGGAAACACCATATATTTT,CASNPGVGGNTIYF,TRBJ1-3,many,-,14,TRBV5-1
TGTGCCACCAGTGATTTGACCGGGAATGAGCAGTTCTTC,CATSDLTGNEQFF,TRBJ2-1,many,-,13,TRBV24-1
TGCGCCAGCAGCCAAGTATACGCCGGGACAGGGGGCTACACTGAAGCTTTCTTT,CASSQVYAGTGGYTEAFF,TRBJ1-1,-,TRBD1,18,TRBV4-1
TGTGCCAGCAGCGTAGGGACAGGGGCGGCCCAAGAGACCCAGTACTTC,CASSVGTGAAQETQYF,TRBJ2-5,many,TRBD1,16,TRBV9
TGTGCCAGCAGCCCCCCAGAGTCGGCCTTCTTAGACTACGAGCAGTACTTC,CASSPPESAFLDYEQYF,TRBJ2-7,-,-,17,TRBV6-1
TGTGCCAGCAGTTACTCCTTACAAGGGCGTGAGCAGTTCTTC,CASSYSLQGREQFF,TRBJ2-1,many,-,14,TRBV6-5
TGTGCCAGCAGTCCAGGGGGCGCTGGGTTAAGGAGCAATCAGCCCCAGCATTTT,CASSPGGAGLRSNQPQHF,TRBJ1-5,many,TRBD1,18,TRBV6-6
TGTGCCAGTATAGGGCTAGCGGGGGGCCCGGTCACCGGGGAGCTGTTTTTT,CASIGLAGGPVTGELFF,TRBJ2-2,many,TRBD2,17,TRBV19
TGTGCCAGCAGCCGTGGGACTACCCTAACCTACGAGCAGTACTTC,CASSRGTTLTYEQYF,TRBJ2-7,many,TRBD2,15,TRBV7-8
TGCAGTGCTCCCGGGACTAGCGCAGAGGCCGGGGAGCTGTTTTTT,CSAPGTSAEAGELFF,TRBJ2-2,-,TRBD2,15,TRBV20-1
TGCAGTGGAGAGGTGGACAGGGGCATTCAGCCCCAGCATTTT,CSGEVDRGIQPQHF,TRBJ1-5,-,TRBD1,14,TRBV20-1
TGTGCCAGCTCACCTGGGACAAAACCTGCTAACTATGGCTACACCTTC,CASSPGTKPANYGYTF,TRBJ1-2,-,-,16,TRBV18